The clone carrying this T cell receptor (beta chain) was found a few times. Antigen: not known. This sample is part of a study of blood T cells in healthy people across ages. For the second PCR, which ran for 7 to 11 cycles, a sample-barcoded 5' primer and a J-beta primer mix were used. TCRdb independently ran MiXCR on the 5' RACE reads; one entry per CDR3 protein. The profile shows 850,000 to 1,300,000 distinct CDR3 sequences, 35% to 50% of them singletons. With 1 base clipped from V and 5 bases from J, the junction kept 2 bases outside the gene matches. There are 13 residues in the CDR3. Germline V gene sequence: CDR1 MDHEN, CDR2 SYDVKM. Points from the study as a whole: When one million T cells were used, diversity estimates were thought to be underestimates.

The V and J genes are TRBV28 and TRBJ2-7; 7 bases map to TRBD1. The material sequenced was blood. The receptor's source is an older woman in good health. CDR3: CASSLSQGDEQYF. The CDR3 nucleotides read TGTGCCAGCAGTTTATCCCAGGGGGACGAGCAGTACTTC.